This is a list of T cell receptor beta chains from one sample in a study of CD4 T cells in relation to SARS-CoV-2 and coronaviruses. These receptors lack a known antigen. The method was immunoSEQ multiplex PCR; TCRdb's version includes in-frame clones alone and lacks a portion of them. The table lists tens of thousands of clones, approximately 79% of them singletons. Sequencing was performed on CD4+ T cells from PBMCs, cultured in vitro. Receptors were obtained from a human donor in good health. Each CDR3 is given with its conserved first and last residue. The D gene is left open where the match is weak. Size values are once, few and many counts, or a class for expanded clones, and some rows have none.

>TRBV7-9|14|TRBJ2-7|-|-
CASSPSGRDYEQYF
TGTGCCAGCAGCCCCTCCGGGAGAGACTACGAGCAGTACTTC
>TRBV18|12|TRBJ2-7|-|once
CASSRPQSRQYF
TGTGCCAGCTCCCGGCCCCAGTCCAGGCAGTACTTC
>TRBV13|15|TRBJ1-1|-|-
CASSSTGASNTEAFF
TGTGCCAGCAGCAGTACAGGAGCGTCAAACACTGAAGCTTTCTTT
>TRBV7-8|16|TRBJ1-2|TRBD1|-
CASSLARDRGNYGYTF
TGTGCCAGCAGCTTAGCCCGGGACAGGGGGAACTATGGCTACACCTTC
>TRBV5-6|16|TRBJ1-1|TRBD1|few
CASSLYEGAVNTEAFF
TGTGCCAGCAGCTTGTATGAGGGGGCGGTTAACACTGAAGCTTTCTTT
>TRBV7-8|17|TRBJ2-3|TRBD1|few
CASSLGGQGARTDTQYF
TGTGCCAGCAGCTTAGGGGGACAGGGGGCAAGGACAGATACGCAGTATTTT
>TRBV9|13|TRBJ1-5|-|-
CASSVDQGQPQHF
TGTGCCAGCAGCGTAGACCAGGGGCAGCCCCAGCATTTT
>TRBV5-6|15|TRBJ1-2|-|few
CASSLGTPHGYGYTF
TGTGCCAGCAGCTTGGGGACACCCCACGGCTATGGCTACACCTTC
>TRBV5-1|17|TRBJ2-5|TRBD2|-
CASSLAAGGPEGETQYF
TGCGCCAGCAGCTTAGCAGCGGGAGGGCCAGAGGGAGAGACCCAGTACTTC
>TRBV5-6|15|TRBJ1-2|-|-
CASSLPGGRGYGYTF
TGTGCCAGCAGCTTACCTGGGGGGCGCGGCTATGGCTACACCTTC
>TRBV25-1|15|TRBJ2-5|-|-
CASSEWKGLQETQYF
TGTGCCAGCAGTGAATGGAAAGGGCTCCAAGAGACCCAGTACTTC
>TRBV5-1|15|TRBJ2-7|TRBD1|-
CASSLGGQGTYEQYF
TGCGCCAGCAGCTTGGGTGGACAGGGCACCTACGAGCAGTACTTC
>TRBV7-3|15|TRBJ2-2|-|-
CASSERQGWTGELFF
TGTGCCAGCAGCGAGCGGCAGGGGTGGACCGGGGAGCTGTTTTTT
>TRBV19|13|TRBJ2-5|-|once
CASSRGDEETQYF
TGTGCCAGTAGCAGGGGGGACGAAGAGACCCAGTACTTC
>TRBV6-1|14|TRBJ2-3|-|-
CASSEAGGTDTQYF
TGTGCCAGCAGTGAAGCAGGGGGCACAGATACGCAGTATTTT
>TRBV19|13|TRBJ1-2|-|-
CASREQGGYGYTF
TGTGCCAGTAGGGAACAGGGTGGCTATGGCTACACCTTC
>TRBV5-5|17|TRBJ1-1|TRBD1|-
CASSFRTGGQTDTEAFF
TGTGCCAGCAGCTTCAGGACAGGGGGCCAAACGGACACTGAAGCTTTCTTT
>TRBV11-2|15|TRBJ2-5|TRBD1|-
CASSLGDRARETQYF
TGTGCCAGCAGCTTAGGGGACAGGGCTCGGGAGACCCAGTACTTC
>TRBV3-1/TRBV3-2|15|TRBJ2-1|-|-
CASSLHGTMKNEQFF
TGTGCCAGCAGCCTCCACGGGACAATGAAGAATGAGCAGTTCTTC
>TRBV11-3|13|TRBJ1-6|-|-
CASSWGGNSPLHF
TGTGCCAGCAGCTGGGGGGGAAATTCACCCCTCCACTTT
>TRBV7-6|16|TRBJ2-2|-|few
CASSTGTPTLGGELFF
TGTGCCAGCAGCACCGGGACACCGACACTCGGTGGGGAGCTGTTTTTT
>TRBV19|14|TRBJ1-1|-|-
CASISLGGNTEAFF
TGTGCCAGTATCTCTCTCGGGGGCAACACTGAAGCTTTCTTT
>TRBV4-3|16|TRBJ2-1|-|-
CASSPGTGRSWNEQFF
TGCGCCAGCAGCCCCGGAACCGGTCGTTCATGGAATGAGCAGTTCTTC
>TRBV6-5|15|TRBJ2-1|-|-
CASSTHQTDWDEQFF
TGTGCCAGCAGTACACACCAGACTGATTGGGATGAGCAGTTCTTC
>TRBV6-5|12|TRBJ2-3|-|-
CASRKGVDTQYF
TGTGCCAGCAGAAAAGGGGTAGATACGCAGTATTTT
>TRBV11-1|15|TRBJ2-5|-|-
CASSLAVTGSETQYF
TGTGCCAGCAGCTTAGCGGTGACAGGATCAGAGACCCAGTACTTC
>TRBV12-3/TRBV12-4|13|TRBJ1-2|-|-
CASSSTVRYGYTF
TGTGCCAGCAGCTCGACAGTCCGCTATGGCTACACCTTC
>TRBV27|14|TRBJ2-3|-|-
CASSPGTPGDTQYF
TGTGCCAGCAGTCCCGGGACGCCGGGGGATACGCAGTATTTT
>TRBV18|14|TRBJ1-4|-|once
CASSPGQGNEKLFF
TGTGCCAGCTCACCAGGCCAGGGTAATGAAAAACTGTTTTTT